A selection of T cell receptor beta chains follows, all from one sample in a study of T cell repertoires in cytomegalovirus infection. TCRdb re-analysed the reads in MiXCR, keeping a single row per CDR3 protein. Of 640,000 or so distinct CDR3 sequences detected, around a third appear once; the ten largest clones hold 15% to 20%. These TCRs are of unknown antigen specificity. Sample: cultured PBMCs, taken from culture after CMV antigen stimulation. The receptors stem from a human donor in good health (CMV status not recorded). Some clones in this sample may be carry-over from other donors' samples. Both conserved end residues are part of each CDR3. A D gene is named only where the DNA matches it firmly. Not every row has a clone size; where given, it reads once, few, many or a size class.

clone_size: few; d_call: -; v_call: TRBV4-3; cdr3_length: 15; j_call: TRBJ2-3; cdr3_nt: TGCGCCAGCAGCCAAGATCTCCTGGGGCCAGATACGCAGTATTTT; cdr3_aa: CASSQDLLGPDTQYF
clone_size: -; d_call: -; v_call: TRBV12-3/TRBV12-4; cdr3_length: 12; j_call: TRBJ1-2; cdr3_nt: TGTGCCAGCAGTTTTGAGAACTATGGCTACACCTTC; cdr3_aa: CASSFENYGYTF
clone_size: once; d_call: -; v_call: TRBV12-5; cdr3_length: 14; j_call: TRBJ1-1; cdr3_nt: TGTGCTAGTGGTTTGCCCAATCGTCAGAATGAAGCTTTCTTT; cdr3_aa: CASGLPNRQNEAFF
clone_size: -; d_call: TRBD2; v_call: TRBV7-2; cdr3_length: 16; j_call: TRBJ2-1; cdr3_nt: TGTGCCAGCATCCTAGCGGGGGGGGGGTCCTACAATGAGCAGTTCTTC; cdr3_aa: CASILAGGGSYNEQFF
clone_size: -; d_call: TRBD2; v_call: TRBV10-3; cdr3_length: 18; j_call: TRBJ2-3; cdr3_nt: TGTGCCATCAGTGAGTCTAGCGGGAGGGCCTGGTGGACAGATACGCAGTATTTT; cdr3_aa: CAISESSGRAWWTDTQYF
clone_size: -; d_call: -; v_call: TRBV24-1; cdr3_length: 13; j_call: TRBJ2-2; cdr3_nt: TGTGCCACGCAGCTGCAGGGCCCCGGGGAGCTGTTTTTT; cdr3_aa: CATQLQGPGELFF
clone_size: -; d_call: TRBD1; v_call: TRBV7-9; cdr3_length: 17; j_call: TRBJ1-1; cdr3_nt: TGTGCCAGCAGCGATTACAGCCGGGACAGCGTGAACACTGAAGCTTTCTTT; cdr3_aa: CASSDYSRDSVNTEAFF
clone_size: -; d_call: -; v_call: TRBV6-8; cdr3_length: 13; j_call: TRBJ2-5; cdr3_nt: TGTGCCAGCAGTTACTCTTTGGGGGAGACCCAGTACTTC; cdr3_aa: CASSYSLGETQYF
clone_size: -; d_call: -; v_call: TRBV3-1; cdr3_length: 17; j_call: TRBJ1-2; cdr3_nt: TGTGCCAGCAGCCAAGTCTATGGAGGGGCACGGAACTATGGCTACACCTTC; cdr3_aa: CASSQVYGGARNYGYTF
clone_size: -; d_call: -; v_call: TRBV7-6; cdr3_length: 14; j_call: TRBJ2-7; cdr3_nt: TGTGCCAGCAGCTCCGTACGACGGCGATACGAGCAGTACTTC; cdr3_aa: CASSSVRRRYEQYF
clone_size: -; d_call: -; v_call: TRBV20-1; cdr3_length: 13; j_call: TRBJ1-5; cdr3_nt: TGCAGTGCTAGAGGGACAGCGAATCAGCCCCAGCATTTT; cdr3_aa: CSARGTANQPQHF
clone_size: many; d_call: -; v_call: TRBV7-2; cdr3_length: 13; j_call: TRBJ2-5; cdr3_nt: TGTGCCAGCAGCCGGTTCCACGCAGAGACCCAGTACTTC; cdr3_aa: CASSRFHAETQYF
clone_size: few; d_call: -; v_call: TRBV11-2; cdr3_length: 16; j_call: TRBJ2-5; cdr3_nt: TGTGCCAGCAGCTTAGAAATAAGGGGCCCCCAAGAGACCCAGTACTTC; cdr3_aa: CASSLEIRGPQETQYF
clone_size: -; d_call: -; v_call: TRBV6-1; cdr3_length: 16; j_call: TRBJ2-7; cdr3_nt: TGTGCCAGCAGTGAATTAGGGACACAACGCTCCTACGAGCAGTACTTC; cdr3_aa: CASSELGTQRSYEQYF
clone_size: few; d_call: -; v_call: TRBV12-3/TRBV12-4; cdr3_length: 16; j_call: TRBJ2-3; cdr3_nt: TGTGCCAGCAGTTTAGCGGTTGTTGGGAGCACAGATACGCAGTATTTT; cdr3_aa: CASSLAVVGSTDTQYF
clone_size: -; d_call: -; v_call: TRBV5-1; cdr3_length: 16; j_call: TRBJ1-1; cdr3_nt: TGCGCCAGCAGCCCCGGTCGGTGGATCGTGAACACTGAAGCTTTCTTT; cdr3_aa: CASSPGRWIVNTEAFF
clone_size: many; d_call: -; v_call: TRBV12-5; cdr3_length: 16; j_call: TRBJ2-7; cdr3_nt: TGTGCTAGTGGTTTGATAGTGAGCGCGGACCCCTACGAGCAGTACTTC; cdr3_aa: CASGLIVSADPYEQYF
clone_size: few; d_call: TRBD2; v_call: TRBV6-1; cdr3_length: 16; j_call: TRBJ2-3; cdr3_nt: TGTGCCAGCAGTTATCTTAGCGGGGGAAGCACAGATACGCAGTATTTT; cdr3_aa: CASSYLSGGSTDTQYF
clone_size: -; d_call: -; v_call: TRBV5-1; cdr3_length: 16; j_call: TRBJ2-1; cdr3_nt: TGCGCCAGCAGCTTACTTCGGCCAACAGACTACAATGAGCAGTTCTTC; cdr3_aa: CASSLLRPTDYNEQFF
clone_size: many; d_call: TRBD1; v_call: TRBV7-2; cdr3_length: 16; j_call: TRBJ1-5; cdr3_nt: TGTGCCAGCAGCCAGGGGGGGGGTAATAGCAATCAGCCCCAGCATTTT; cdr3_aa: CASSQGGGNSNQPQHF
clone_size: few; d_call: -; v_call: TRBV11-2; cdr3_length: 15; j_call: TRBJ2-7; cdr3_nt: TGTGCCAGCAGCCTACTTCGAGGGGGGAGTGACGAGCAGTACTTC; cdr3_aa: CASSLLRGGSDEQYF
clone_size: -; d_call: TRBD1; v_call: TRBV7-2; cdr3_length: 17; j_call: TRBJ2-7; cdr3_nt: TGTGCCAGCAGCCCAACCGCTGTGGGACAGACACACTACGAGCAGTACTTC; cdr3_aa: CASSPTAVGQTHYEQYF
clone_size: -; d_call: -; v_call: TRBV5-5; cdr3_length: 15; j_call: TRBJ2-1; cdr3_nt: TGTGCCAGCTCCCCCGCCGGATTTAGATACAATGAGCAGTTCTTC; cdr3_aa: CASSPAGFRYNEQFF
clone_size: few; d_call: -; v_call: TRBV12-3/TRBV12-4; cdr3_length: 15; j_call: TRBJ1-5; cdr3_nt: TGTGCCAGCAGTTTAGGGTGGGGGCTGGATCAGCCCCAGCATTTT; cdr3_aa: CASSLGWGLDQPQHF
clone_size: few; d_call: -; v_call: TRBV12-3/TRBV12-4; cdr3_length: 14; j_call: TRBJ1-1; cdr3_nt: TGTGCCAGCAGTTTGGCCTACATCCCCCTTGAAGCTTTCTTT; cdr3_aa: CASSLAYIPLEAFF
clone_size: many; d_call: TRBD1; v_call: TRBV7-2; cdr3_length: 17; j_call: TRBJ1-5; cdr3_nt: TGTGCCAGCAGCCCTTCGACAGGGACAGATAGCAATCAGCCCCAGCATTTT; cdr3_aa: CASSPSTGTDSNQPQHF
clone_size: -; d_call: -; v_call: TRBV5-6; cdr3_length: 14; j_call: TRBJ1-2; cdr3_nt: TGTGCCAGCAGCTTTTTTAGAGTTGCTCTCGCCTACACCTTC; cdr3_aa: CASSFFRVALAYTF
clone_size: -; d_call: -; v_call: TRBV7-9; cdr3_length: 12; j_call: TRBJ1-2; cdr3_nt: TGTGCCAGCAGCTTAGAGGCCAGTGGCTACACCTTC; cdr3_aa: CASSLEASGYTF
clone_size: few; d_call: -; v_call: TRBV7-2; cdr3_length: 18; j_call: TRBJ2-1; cdr3_nt: TGTGCCAGCAGCCAGACGACAACCCTGCTTCGTGCATACAATGAGCAGTTCTTC; cdr3_aa: CASSQTTTLLRAYNEQFF
clone_size: many; d_call: -; v_call: TRBV7-2; cdr3_length: 19; j_call: TRBJ2-5; cdr3_nt: TGTGCCAGCAGCGCCCGTTCAAAAAAAATAGGGACCGTTGAAGGGACCCAGTACTTC; cdr3_aa: CASSARSKKIGTVEGTQYF
clone_size: -; d_call: -; v_call: TRBV10-3; cdr3_length: 11; j_call: TRBJ2-7; cdr3_nt: TGTGCCATCAGTGACATCTACGAGCAGTACTTC; cdr3_aa: CAISDIYEQYF
clone_size: few; d_call: -; v_call: TRBV5-4; cdr3_length: 15; j_call: TRBJ2-7; cdr3_nt: TGTGCCAGCAGCTCCTTACGGGGGAATATCTACGAGCAGTACTTC; cdr3_aa: CASSSLRGNIYEQYF
clone_size: few; d_call: TRBD1; v_call: TRBV28; cdr3_length: 15; j_call: TRBJ1-5; cdr3_nt: TGTGCCAGCAACAGGGACAGGGGGAAGTATCAGCCCCAGCATTTT; cdr3_aa: CASNRDRGKYQPQHF
clone_size: few; d_call: -; v_call: TRBV7-2; cdr3_length: 15; j_call: TRBJ2-2; cdr3_nt: TGTGCCAGCAGCCCACTAAGCGTAATCACCGGGGAGCTGTTTTTT; cdr3_aa: CASSPLSVITGELFF
clone_size: -; d_call: TRBD2; v_call: TRBV20-1; cdr3_length: 18; j_call: TRBJ2-1; cdr3_nt: TGCAGTGCTAGAGATCTTGGGACTAGCGGGGAAGCCTACAATGAGCAGTTCTTC; cdr3_aa: CSARDLGTSGEAYNEQFF
clone_size: -; d_call: -; v_call: TRBV20-1; cdr3_length: 13; j_call: TRBJ1-4; cdr3_nt: TGCAGTGCTAGAGATGCCGGGGGTGAAAAACTGTTTTTT; cdr3_aa: CSARDAGGEKLFF
clone_size: -; d_call: TRBD2; v_call: TRBV2; cdr3_length: 15; j_call: TRBJ2-7; cdr3_nt: TGTGCCAGCAGGAGACTAGCGGGAGGATCTCACGAGCAGTACTTC; cdr3_aa: CASRRLAGGSHEQYF
clone_size: -; d_call: -; v_call: TRBV19; cdr3_length: 12; j_call: TRBJ1-4; cdr3_nt: TGTGCCAGTAGTATCGGGGGCCCGGACTTGTTTTTT; cdr3_aa: CASSIGGPDLFF
clone_size: few; d_call: -; v_call: TRBV20-1; cdr3_length: 14; j_call: TRBJ2-2; cdr3_nt: TGCAGTGCTAGAGATAGCCGGCTCGGGGGGGAGCTGTTTTTT; cdr3_aa: CSARDSRLGGELFF
clone_size: many; d_call: TRBD1; v_call: TRBV7-2; cdr3_length: 14; j_call: TRBJ1-1; cdr3_nt: TGTGCCAGCACCGAAAACAGGGGGGGGACTGAAGCTTTCTTT; cdr3_aa: CASTENRGGTEAFF
clone_size: many; d_call: TRBD2; v_call: TRBV7-2; cdr3_length: 14; j_call: TRBJ2-5; cdr3_nt: TGTGCCAGCAGGACTAGCGGGGGGCAAGAGACCCAGTACTTC; cdr3_aa: CASRTSGGQETQYF
clone_size: -; d_call: -; v_call: TRBV11-2; cdr3_length: 15; j_call: TRBJ2-5; cdr3_nt: TGTGCCAGCACCCTGACGGCGGGCGCCCAAGAGACCCAGTACTTC; cdr3_aa: CASTLTAGAQETQYF
clone_size: -; d_call: -; v_call: TRBV7-2; cdr3_length: 15; j_call: TRBJ2-3; cdr3_nt: TGTGCCAGCAGCATTCGACAGATGAGCACAGATACGCAGTATTTT; cdr3_aa: CASSIRQMSTDTQYF
clone_size: once; d_call: -; v_call: TRBV4-1; cdr3_length: 18; j_call: TRBJ2-5; cdr3_nt: TGCGCCAGCAGCCCGACCGAGCTAACACTAGACCCGCAAGAGACCCAGTACTTC; cdr3_aa: CASSPTELTLDPQETQYF
clone_size: -; d_call: TRBD2; v_call: TRBV12-3/TRBV12-4; cdr3_length: 15; j_call: TRBJ2-3; cdr3_nt: TGTGCCAGCAGATTGACTAGCGGGGGCGGAGATACGCAGTATTTT; cdr3_aa: CASRLTSGGGDTQYF
clone_size: few; d_call: -; v_call: TRBV6-1; cdr3_length: 15; j_call: TRBJ1-5; cdr3_nt: TGTGCCAGCAGTGTCACAGGGTTAAGCAATCAGCCCCAGCATTTT; cdr3_aa: CASSVTGLSNQPQHF
clone_size: few; d_call: -; v_call: TRBV6-2/TRBV6-3; cdr3_length: 16; j_call: TRBJ2-7; cdr3_nt: TGTGCCAGCACTTCAGCGGCAGTAGCGGACTACTACGAGCAGTACTTC; cdr3_aa: CASTSAAVADYYEQYF
clone_size: -; d_call: TRBD1; v_call: TRBV6-1; cdr3_length: 14; j_call: TRBJ2-7; cdr3_nt: TGTGCCAGTAGATTGGACAGGGGGATCTACGAGCAGTACTTC; cdr3_aa: CASRLDRGIYEQYF
clone_size: many; d_call: -; v_call: TRBV7-2; cdr3_length: 13; j_call: TRBJ2-4; cdr3_nt: TGTGCCAGCAGCCCAGGATGGAGGAACATTCAGTACTTC; cdr3_aa: CASSPGWRNIQYF
clone_size: -; d_call: TRBD2; v_call: TRBV2; cdr3_length: 15; j_call: TRBJ2-1; cdr3_nt: TGTGCCAGCAAACGGACTAGCGGGACCTACAATGAGCAGTTCTTC; cdr3_aa: CASKRTSGTYNEQFF
clone_size: -; d_call: -; v_call: TRBV27; cdr3_length: 15; j_call: TRBJ2-7; cdr3_nt: TGTGCCAGCATGCTCGGTCCCTCCCCTGGCCACGAGCAGTACTTC; cdr3_aa: CASMLGPSPGHEQYF